Presented here are 2 T cell receptor beta chains from one specimen sequenced in a study of regulatory T cells in long-lasting Graves disease (dated by TCRdb to the early 2020s). In light of the paper, this sample's time point label describes: persistent/refractory GD, antithyroid drugs over 5 years with positive TRAb. For both TCR sequencing and RNA sequencing, RNA was extracted from PBMCs in TRIzol. Library method: multiplex PCR. These reads were obtained on an Illumina HiSeq 4000. TCR beta libraries were built with iRepertoire HTBI primers and Arm-PCR amplification of CDR3 regions. TCRdb reworked the public reads: Q25 trimming with fastp, MiXCR clone assembly, productive beta chains retained. Each CDR3 protein appears once, grouped with its most common genes and DNA. The sample includes approximately 380,000 distinct CDR3 sequences, with around 20% observed a single time. The ten largest clones represent more than 20% of the sample.

The material was peripheral blood mononuclear cells (PBMCs), obtained when the disease was refractory, from a patient treated with antithyroid drugs. Receptor source: a female donor with Graves disease.

This chain connects TRBV6-1 to TRBJ2-2; no clear D. Per germline, CDR1 MNHNS and CDR2 SASEGT. The CDR3 has 13 amino acids. The ends were cut back, 6 bases at V and 6 bases at J, with 11 bases in the middle. The DNA for the CDR3 is TGTGCCAGCAGCAAAGCCCTGTCCGGGGAGCTGTTTTTT. It is translated as CASSKALSGELFF.

The V and J genes are TRBV9 and TRBJ1-1, with D perhaps TRBD1 (5 bases). CDR1 and CDR2 (germline): SGDLS, YYNGEE. Trimming left V 1 base short and J 7 bases short, with 14 bases between. The CDR3 length is 14 residues. DNA of the CDR3: TGTGCCAGCAGCGTATCCGGGACGGGACGTGAAGCTTTCTTT. Translating it yields CASSVSGTGREAFF.